The present TCR beta chain was sequenced within a study of control samples from healthy donors and cancer patients. TCRdb's table, derived via immunoSEQ multiplex PCR, lists solely in-frame clones and lacks some. This table holds approximately 170,000 clones, over 85% found once. The CDR3 extends over 15 amino acids. V lost 8 bases, J lost 0 bases, and 16 bases lay in between. Germline CDR1 and CDR2: WSHSY and SAAADI. Sequenced: blood. The receptor's source is a man aged 30 to 45 in good health. This chain connects TRBV10-2 to TRBJ1-2, with D possibly being TRBD1 (5 bases). This chain's CDR3 is CASVDWGGTNYGYTF. The CDR3 DNA reads as TGCGCCAGCGTGGATTGGGGGGGGACTAACTATGGCTACACCTTC.